Listed here is a single T cell receptor (beta chain). Its cognate antigen is unknown. CDR1 and CDR2 (germline): SGHRS, YFSETQ. V was pared by 1 base and J by 5 bases, with 9 bases between. The CDR3 sequence is 13 residues long. The PCR was carried out with 60 Vbeta primers and 13 Jbeta primers. Clones were sequenced by immunoSEQ multiplex PCR, and TCRdb holds only the in-frame ones, with some missing. The sample includes about 97,000 clones, 55% to 80% of them seen just once. The sample originates from a study of cytomegalovirus exposure and HLA in healthy donors. General study findings and limits: As immune exposure information, only CMV serostatus was available. The classifier was said to identify cytomegalovirus status with high specificity and sensitivity. Despite most TCR sequences being rare, some public TCRs occurred in many donors. After further analysis at a later stage, 17,000 or so TCR beta sequences were associated with HLA alleles at 0.05 false discovery rate.

The clonotype was recovered from a man aged 35-49 years in good health and CMV-seronegative. The chain joins TRBV5-1 to TRBJ2-5; no reliable D call. Sequenced sample: PBMCs. The CDR3 nucleotides read TGCGCCAGCAGCTTGTATCCTGCGGAGACCCAGTACTTC. This gives the protein CASSLYPAETQYF.